This entry is about one T cell receptor (beta chain). Its antigen is unknown. Trimming removed 0 bases at V and 1 base at J, with 13 bases between. Germline-derived CDR1 and CDR2 are SGDLS and YYNGEE. There are 16 residues in the CDR3. Using immunoSEQ multiplex PCR, the repertoire was profiled, and TCRdb retains in-frame clones only, with some absent. The profile covers tens of thousands of clones, with about 89% appearing a single time and 4.5% to 5% taken by the ten largest. The entry originates in a study of early stage breast cancer tumors. Points from the study as a whole: Most shared enriched TCRB sequences were commonly generated ones.

The receptor's source is a person aged 70 to 85 with breast cancer. Material for sequencing was blood. This rearrangement joins TRBV9 to TRBJ1-1; a weak D match, TRBD1 (5 bases). CDR3 protein: CASSVGGGVGNTEAFF. The DNA for the CDR3 is TGTGCCAGCAGCGTAGGGGGAGGGGTGGGGAACACTGAAGCTTTCTTT.